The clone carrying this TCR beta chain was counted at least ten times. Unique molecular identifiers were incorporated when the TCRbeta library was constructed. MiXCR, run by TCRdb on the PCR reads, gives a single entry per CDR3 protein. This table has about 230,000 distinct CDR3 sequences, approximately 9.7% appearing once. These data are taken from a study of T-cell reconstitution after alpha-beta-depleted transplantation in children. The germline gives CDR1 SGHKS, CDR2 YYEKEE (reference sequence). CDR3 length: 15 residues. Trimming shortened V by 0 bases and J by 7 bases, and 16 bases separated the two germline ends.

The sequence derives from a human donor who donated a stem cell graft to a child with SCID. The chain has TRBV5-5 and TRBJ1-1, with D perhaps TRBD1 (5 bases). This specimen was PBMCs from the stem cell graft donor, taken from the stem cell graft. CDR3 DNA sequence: TGTGCCAGCAGCTTGGCCGGGGGGTCCGGCGGTGAAGCTTTCTTT. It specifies CASSLAGGSGGEAFF.